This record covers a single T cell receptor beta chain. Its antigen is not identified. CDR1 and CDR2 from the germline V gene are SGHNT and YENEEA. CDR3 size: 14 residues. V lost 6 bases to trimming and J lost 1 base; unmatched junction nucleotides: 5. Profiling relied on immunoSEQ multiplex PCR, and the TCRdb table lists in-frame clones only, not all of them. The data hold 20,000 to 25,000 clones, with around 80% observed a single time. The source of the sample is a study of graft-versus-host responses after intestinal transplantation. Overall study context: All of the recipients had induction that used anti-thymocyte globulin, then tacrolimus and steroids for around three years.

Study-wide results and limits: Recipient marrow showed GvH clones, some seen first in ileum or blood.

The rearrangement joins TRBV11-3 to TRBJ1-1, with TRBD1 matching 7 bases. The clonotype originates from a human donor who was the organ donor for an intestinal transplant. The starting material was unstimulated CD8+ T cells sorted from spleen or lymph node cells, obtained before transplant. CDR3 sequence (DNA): TGTGCCAGCAGTTCCGGGACAGCGAACACTGAAGCTTTCTTT. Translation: CASSSGTANTEAFF.